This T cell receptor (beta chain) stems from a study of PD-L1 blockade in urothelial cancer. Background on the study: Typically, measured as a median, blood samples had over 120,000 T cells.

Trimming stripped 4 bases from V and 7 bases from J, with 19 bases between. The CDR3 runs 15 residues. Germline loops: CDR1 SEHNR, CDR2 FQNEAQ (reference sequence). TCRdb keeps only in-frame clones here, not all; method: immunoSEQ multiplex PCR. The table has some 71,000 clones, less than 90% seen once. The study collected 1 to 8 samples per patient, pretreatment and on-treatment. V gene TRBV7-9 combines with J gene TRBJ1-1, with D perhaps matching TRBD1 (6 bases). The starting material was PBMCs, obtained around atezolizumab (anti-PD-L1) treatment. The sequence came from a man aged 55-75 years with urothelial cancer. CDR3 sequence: CASSWDVAGVYEAFF. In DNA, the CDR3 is TGTGCCAGCAGCTGGGACGTGGCAGGGGTCTATGAAGCTTTCTTT.